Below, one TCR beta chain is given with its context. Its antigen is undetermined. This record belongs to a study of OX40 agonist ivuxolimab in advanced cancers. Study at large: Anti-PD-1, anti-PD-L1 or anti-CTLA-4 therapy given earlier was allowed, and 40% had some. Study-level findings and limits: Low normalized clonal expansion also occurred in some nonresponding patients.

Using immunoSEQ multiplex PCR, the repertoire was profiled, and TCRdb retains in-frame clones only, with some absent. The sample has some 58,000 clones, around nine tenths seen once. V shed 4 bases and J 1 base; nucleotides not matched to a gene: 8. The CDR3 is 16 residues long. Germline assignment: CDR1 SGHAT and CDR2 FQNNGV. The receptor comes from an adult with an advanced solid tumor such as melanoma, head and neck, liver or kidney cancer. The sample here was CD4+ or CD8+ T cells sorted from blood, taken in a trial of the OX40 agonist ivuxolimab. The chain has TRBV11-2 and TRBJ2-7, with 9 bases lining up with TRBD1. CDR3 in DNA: TGTGCCAGCAGCTCCATTGCGGGACAGGGATCCTACGAGCAGTACTTC. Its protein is CASSSIAGQGSYEQYF. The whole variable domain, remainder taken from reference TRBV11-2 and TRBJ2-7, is EAGVAQSPRYKIIEKRQSVAFWCNPISGHATLYWYQQILGQGPKLLIQFQNNGVVDDSQLPKDRFSAERLKGVDSTLKIQPAKLEDSAVYLCASSSIAGQGSYEQYFGPGTRLTVT.